This T cell receptor (beta chain) is from a study of lymphopenia after photon versus proton radiotherapy. Study findings and constraints: Relative stability marked proton patients; photon patients lost diversity and naive cells. Survival link was tested only in deceased patients; proton benefit remains a possibility. After lymphocyte nadir, photon-treated repertoires showed oligoclonal expansion, especially CD8+ Temra.

Note on this clone: Its antigen is unknown.

Measured with immunoSEQ multiplex PCR; TCRdb has only the in-frame clones, and not every one. The table lists 65,000 or so clones, 87% of them singletons, with more than 10% in the top ten. The germline V gene has CDR1 SGHTA and CDR2 FQGNSA. CDR3 length: 16 residues. V was clipped by 0 bases and J by 4 bases, with 12 bases between them. Material: peripheral blood, obtained from a patient treated with proton-based radiotherapy. The clonotype was recovered from an elderly man with esophageal cancer. This sequence joins TRBV7-2 and TRBJ2-2, with D perhaps given as TRBD1 or TRBD2 (6 bases each). This CDR3 is CASSLAQQGGTGELFF. CDR3 coding DNA: TGTGCCAGCAGCTTAGCGCAACAGGGAGGCACCGGGGAGCTGTTTTTT. The full variable domain, rest sourced from reference TRBV7-2 and TRBJ2-2, is GAGVSQSPSNKVTEKGKDVELRCDPISGHTALYWYRQSLGQGLEFLIYFQGNSAPDKSGLPSDRFSAERTGGSVSTLTIQRTQQEDSAVYLCASSLAQQGGTGELFFGEGSRLTVL.